This section outlines one TCR beta chain sequence together with its context. Its cognate antigen is unknown. The use of a sample-barcoded 5' primer and a J-beta primer mix characterized a second PCR of roughly 7 to 12 cycles. Each CDR3 protein is one row after TCRdb ran MiXCR on the 5' RACE reads. The sample lists more than 450,000 distinct CDR3 sequences, roughly a quarter occurring once. Samples each had at least 5 micrograms of total RNA extracted. The V end lost 5 bases, the J end lost 2 bases, and 15 bases lay between the germline ends. The CDR3 consists of 15 residues. These data belong to a study of blood T cells in healthy people across ages. Overall study findings and caveats: Total diversity from one million sequenced T cells was likely underestimated.

These data also featured in a second study, about T cells of mothers and their children.

The TCR comes from a boy younger than 10 in good health. The specimen was blood. V gene TRBV12-3 or TRBV12-4 combines with J gene TRBJ2-5; weak D call: TRBD2 (6 bases). The CDR3 protein is CASSKPVGGQETQYF. The DNA of the CDR3 is TGTGCCAGCAGTAAGCCGGTGGGGGGACAAGAGACCCAGTACTTC.